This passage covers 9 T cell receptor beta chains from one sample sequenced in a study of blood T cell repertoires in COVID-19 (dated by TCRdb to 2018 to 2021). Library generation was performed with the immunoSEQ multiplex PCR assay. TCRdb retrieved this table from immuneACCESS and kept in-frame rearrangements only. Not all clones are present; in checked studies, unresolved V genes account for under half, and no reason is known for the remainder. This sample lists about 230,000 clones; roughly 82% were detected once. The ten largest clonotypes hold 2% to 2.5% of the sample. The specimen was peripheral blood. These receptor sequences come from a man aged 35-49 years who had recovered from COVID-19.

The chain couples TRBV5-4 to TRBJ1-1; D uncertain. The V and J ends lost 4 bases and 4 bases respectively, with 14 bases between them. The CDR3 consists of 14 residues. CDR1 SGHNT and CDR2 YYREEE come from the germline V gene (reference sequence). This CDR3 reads CASSRLGGSTEAFF. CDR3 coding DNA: TGTGCCAGCAGCCGATTGGGAGGGAGCACTGAAGCTTTCTTT.

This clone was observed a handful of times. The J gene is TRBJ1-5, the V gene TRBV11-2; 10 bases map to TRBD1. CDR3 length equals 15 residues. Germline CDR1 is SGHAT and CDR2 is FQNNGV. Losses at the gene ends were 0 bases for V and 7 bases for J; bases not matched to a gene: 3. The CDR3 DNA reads TGTGCCAGCAGCTTAGACCGACAGGGGGCCCAGCCCCAGCATTTT. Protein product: CASSLDRQGAQPQHF. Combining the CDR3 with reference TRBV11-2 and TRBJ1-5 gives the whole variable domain EAGVAQSPRYKIIEKRQSVAFWCNPISGHATLYWYQQILGQGPKLLIQFQNNGVVDDSQLPKDRFSAERLKGVDSTLKIQPAKLEDSAVYLCASSLDRQGAQPQHFGDGTRLSIL.

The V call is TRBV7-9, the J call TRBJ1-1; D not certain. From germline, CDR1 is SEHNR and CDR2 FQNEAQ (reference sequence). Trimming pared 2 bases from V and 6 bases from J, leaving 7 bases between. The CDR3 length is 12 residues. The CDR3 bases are TGTGCCAGCAGCTTATCGTCCTCTGAAGCTTTCTTT. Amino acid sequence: CASSLSSSEAFF.

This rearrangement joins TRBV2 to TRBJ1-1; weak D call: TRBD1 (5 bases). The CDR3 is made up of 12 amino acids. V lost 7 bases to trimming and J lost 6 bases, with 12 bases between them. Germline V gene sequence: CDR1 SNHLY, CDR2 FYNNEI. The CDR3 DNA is TGTGCCAGCATCGAATGGGGGGCTGAAGCTTTCTTT. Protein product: CASIEWGAEAFF. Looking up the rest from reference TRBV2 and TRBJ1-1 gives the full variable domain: EPEVTQTPSHQVTQMGQEVILRCVPISNHLYFYWYRQILGQKVEFLVSFYNNEISEKSEIFDDQFSVERPDGSNFTLKIRSTKLEDSAMYFCASIEWGAEAFFGQGTRLTVV.

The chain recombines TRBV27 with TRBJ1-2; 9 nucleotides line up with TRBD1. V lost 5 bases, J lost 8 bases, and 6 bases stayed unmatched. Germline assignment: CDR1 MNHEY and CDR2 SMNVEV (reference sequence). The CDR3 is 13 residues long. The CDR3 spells CASSTPTGGGYTF. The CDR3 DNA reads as TGTGCCAGCAGTACGCCGACAGGGGGGGGCTACACCTTC.

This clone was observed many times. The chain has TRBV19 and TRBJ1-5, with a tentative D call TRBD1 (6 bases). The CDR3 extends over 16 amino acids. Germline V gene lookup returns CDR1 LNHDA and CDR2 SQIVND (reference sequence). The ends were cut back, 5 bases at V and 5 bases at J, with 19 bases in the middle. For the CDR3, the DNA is TGTGCCAGTAGTTCCAGGGGAGGGACGGTGCATCAGCCCCAGCATTTT. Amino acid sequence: CASSSRGGTVHQPQHF.

In nucleotides, the CDR3 is TGTGCCAGCAGCCAAACCGGGACTGGTCAAGACGAGCAGTACTTC. Encoded protein: CASSQTGTGQDEQYF. The chain joins TRBV11-2 to TRBJ2-7; D perhaps matches TRBD2 (6 bases). The V gene lost 5 bases and the J gene lost 5 bases, with 19 bases spanning the gap. The CDR3 is made up of 15 amino acids. Per the germline V gene, CDR1 is SGHAT and CDR2 is FQNNGV.

The CDR3 spells CASSLAVAGQETQYF. In nucleotides, the CDR3 is TGCGCCAGCAGCTTGGCCGTGGCGGGGCAAGAGACCCAGTACTTC. V gene TRBV5-1 combines with J gene TRBJ2-5; a weak D match, TRBD2 (6 bases). The V gene lost 0 bases and the J gene lost 2 bases, with 11 bases spanning the gap. Germline values: CDR1 SGHRS, CDR2 YFSETQ. This CDR3 is 15 amino acids long.

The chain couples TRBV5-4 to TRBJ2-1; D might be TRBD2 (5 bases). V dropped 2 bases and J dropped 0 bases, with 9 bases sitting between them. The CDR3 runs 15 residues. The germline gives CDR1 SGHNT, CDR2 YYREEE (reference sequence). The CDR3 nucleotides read TGTGCCAGCAGCTTCAGGAGGAGCTCCTACAATGAGCAGTTCTTC. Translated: CASSFRRSSYNEQFF.